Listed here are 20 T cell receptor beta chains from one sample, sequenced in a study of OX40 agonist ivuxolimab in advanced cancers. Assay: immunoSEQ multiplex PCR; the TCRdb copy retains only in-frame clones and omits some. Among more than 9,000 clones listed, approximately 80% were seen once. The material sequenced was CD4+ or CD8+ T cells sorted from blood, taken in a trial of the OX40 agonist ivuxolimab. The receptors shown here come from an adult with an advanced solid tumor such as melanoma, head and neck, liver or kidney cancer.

CDR3 residues: CASSLVSLENQETQYF. The CDR3 region has the DNA TGTGCCAGCAGCTTGGTAAGCCTAGAAAACCAAGAGACCCAGTACTTC. The genes are TRBV5-8 and TRBJ2-5; D is undetermined. With 0 bases removed from V and 0 bases from J, the gap between germline ends came to 12 bases. The germline CDR1 and CDR2 sequences are SGHTS and YDEGEE. The CDR3 is 16 residues long. Full variable domain (missing parts from reference TRBV5-8 and TRBJ2-5): EAGVTQSPTHLIKTRGQQATLRCSPISGHTSVYWYQQALGLGLQFLLWYDEGEERNRGNFPPRFSGRQFPNYSSELNVNALELEDSALYLCASSLVSLENQETQYFGPGTRLLVL.

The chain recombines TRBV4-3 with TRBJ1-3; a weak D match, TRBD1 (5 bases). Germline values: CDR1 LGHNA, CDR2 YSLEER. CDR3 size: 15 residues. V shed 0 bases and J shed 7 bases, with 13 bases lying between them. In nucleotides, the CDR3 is TGCGCCAGCAGCCAAGAAGGGGTCCCGGGTAACACCATATATTTT. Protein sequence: CASSQEGVPGNTIYF.

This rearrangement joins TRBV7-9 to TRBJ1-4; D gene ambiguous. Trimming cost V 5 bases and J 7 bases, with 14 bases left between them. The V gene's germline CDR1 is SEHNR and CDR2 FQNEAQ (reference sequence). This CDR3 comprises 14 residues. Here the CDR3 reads CASSPTGGGEKLFF. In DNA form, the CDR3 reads TGTGCCAGCAGCCCCACGGGAGGCGGTGAAAAACTGTTTTTT.

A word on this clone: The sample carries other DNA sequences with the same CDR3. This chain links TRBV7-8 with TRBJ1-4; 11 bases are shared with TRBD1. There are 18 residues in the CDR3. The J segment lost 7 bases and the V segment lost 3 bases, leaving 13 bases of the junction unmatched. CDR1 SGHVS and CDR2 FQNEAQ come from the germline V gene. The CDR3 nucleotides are TGTGCCAGCAGCTTTCGGACAGGGGGCGGGGGGCGCGGTGAAAAACTGTTTTTT. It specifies CASSFRTGGGGRGEKLFF.

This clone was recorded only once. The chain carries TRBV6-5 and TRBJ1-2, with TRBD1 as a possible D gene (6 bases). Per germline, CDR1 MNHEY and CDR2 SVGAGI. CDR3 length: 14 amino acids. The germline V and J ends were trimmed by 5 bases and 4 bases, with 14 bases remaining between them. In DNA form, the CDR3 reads TGTGCCAGCAGTGGGGGGGCACTTGCCTATGGCTACACCTTC. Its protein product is CASSGGALAYGYTF.

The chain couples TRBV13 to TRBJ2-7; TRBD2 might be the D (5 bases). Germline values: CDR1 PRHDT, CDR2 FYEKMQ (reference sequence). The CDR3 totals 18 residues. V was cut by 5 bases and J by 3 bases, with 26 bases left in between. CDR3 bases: TGTGCCAGCAGCGAACTCTCCAGGACTCCAATAAAGGGCTACGAGCAGTACTTC. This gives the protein CASSELSRTPIKGYEQYF.

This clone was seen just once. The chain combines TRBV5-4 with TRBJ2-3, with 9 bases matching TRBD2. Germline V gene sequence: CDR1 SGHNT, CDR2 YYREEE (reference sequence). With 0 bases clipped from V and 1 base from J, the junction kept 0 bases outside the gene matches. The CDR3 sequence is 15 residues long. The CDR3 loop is CASSLGLAGTDTQYF. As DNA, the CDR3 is TGTGCCAGCAGCTTGGGACTAGCGGGCACAGATACGCAGTATTTT. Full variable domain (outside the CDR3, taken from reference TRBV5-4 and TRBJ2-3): ETGVTQSPTHLIKTRGQQVTLRCSSQSGHNTVSWYQQALGQGPQFIFQYYREEENGRGNFPPRFSGLQFPNYSSELNVNALELDDSALYLCASSLGLAGTDTQYFGPGTRLTVL.

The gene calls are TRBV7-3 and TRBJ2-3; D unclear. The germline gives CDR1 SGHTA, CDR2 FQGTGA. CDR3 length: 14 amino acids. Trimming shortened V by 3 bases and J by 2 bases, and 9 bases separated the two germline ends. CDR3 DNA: TGTGCCAGCAGCTTGCTGGGTAACACAGATACGCAGTATTTT. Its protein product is CASSLLGNTDTQYF.

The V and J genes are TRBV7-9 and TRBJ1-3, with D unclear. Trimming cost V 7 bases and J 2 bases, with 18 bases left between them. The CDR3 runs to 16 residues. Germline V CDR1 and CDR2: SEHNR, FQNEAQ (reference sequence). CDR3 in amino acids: CASTTPLANPGNTIYF. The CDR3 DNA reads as TGTGCCAGCACGACGCCGCTGGCGAACCCTGGAAACACCATATATTTT. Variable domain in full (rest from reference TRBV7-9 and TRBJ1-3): DTGVSQNPRHKITKRGQNVTFRCDPISEHNRLYWYRQTLGQGPEFLTYFQNEAQLEKSRLLSDRFSAERPKGSFSTLEIQRTEQGDSAMYLCASTTPLANPGNTIYFGEGSWLTVV.

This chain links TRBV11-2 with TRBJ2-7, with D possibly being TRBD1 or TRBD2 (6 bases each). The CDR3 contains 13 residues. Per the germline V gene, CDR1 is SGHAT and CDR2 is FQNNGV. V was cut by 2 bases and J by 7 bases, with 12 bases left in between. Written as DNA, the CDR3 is TGTGCCAGCAGCTTAATGGGGGGCGCTGAGCAGTACTTC. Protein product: CASSLMGGAEQYF.

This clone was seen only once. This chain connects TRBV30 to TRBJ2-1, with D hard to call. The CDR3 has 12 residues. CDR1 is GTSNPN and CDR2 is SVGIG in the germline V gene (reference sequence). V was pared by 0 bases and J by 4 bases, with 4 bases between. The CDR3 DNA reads TGTGCCTGGAGTGTGGTTTACAATGAGCAGTTCTTC. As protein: CAWSVVYNEQFF.

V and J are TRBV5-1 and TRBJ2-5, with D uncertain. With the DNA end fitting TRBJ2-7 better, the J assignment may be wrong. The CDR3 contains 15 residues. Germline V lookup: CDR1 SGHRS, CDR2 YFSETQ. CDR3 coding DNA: TGCGCCAGCAGCTTGTTCTGGGGTTCTTTGTACGAGCAGTACTTC. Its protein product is CASSLFWGSLYEQYF.

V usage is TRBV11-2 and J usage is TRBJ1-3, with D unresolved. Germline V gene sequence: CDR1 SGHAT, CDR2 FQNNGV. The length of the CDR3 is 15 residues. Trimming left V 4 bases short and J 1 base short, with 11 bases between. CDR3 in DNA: TGTGCCAGCAGCTCATATGAGGTTTCTGGAAACACCATATATTTT. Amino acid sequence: CASSSYEVSGNTIYF. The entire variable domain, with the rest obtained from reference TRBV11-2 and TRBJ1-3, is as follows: EAGVAQSPRYKIIEKRQSVAFWCNPISGHATLYWYQQILGQGPKLLIQFQNNGVVDDSQLPKDRFSAERLKGVDSTLKIQPAKLEDSAVYLCASSSYEVSGNTIYFGEGSWLTVV.

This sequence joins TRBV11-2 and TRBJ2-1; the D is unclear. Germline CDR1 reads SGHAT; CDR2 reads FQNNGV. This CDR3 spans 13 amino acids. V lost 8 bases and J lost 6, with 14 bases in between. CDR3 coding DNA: TGTGCCAGCGCTACTTCCAATCGCAATGAGCAGTTCTTC. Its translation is CASATSNRNEQFF.

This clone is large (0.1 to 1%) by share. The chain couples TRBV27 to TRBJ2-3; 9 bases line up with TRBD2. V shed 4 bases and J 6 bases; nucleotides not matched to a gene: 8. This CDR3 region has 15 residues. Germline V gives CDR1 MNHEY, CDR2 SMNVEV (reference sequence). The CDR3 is CASSWTSEGSDTQYF. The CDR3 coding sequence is TGTGCCAGCAGTTGGACTAGCGAGGGCTCGGATACGCAGTATTTT.

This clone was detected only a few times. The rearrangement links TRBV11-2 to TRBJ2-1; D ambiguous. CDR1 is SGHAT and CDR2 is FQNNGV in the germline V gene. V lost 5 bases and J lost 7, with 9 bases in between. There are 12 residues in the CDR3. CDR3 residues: CASSPLGNEQFF. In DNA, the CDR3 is TGTGCCAGCAGCCCATTGGGGAATGAGCAGTTCTTC.

As DNA, the CDR3 is TGTGCCAGCAGTGCCCGGACCCCTGGTTCCGGAAACACCATATATTTT. Amino acids: CASSARTPGSGNTIYF. This chain links TRBV6-1 with TRBJ1-3; D gene uncertain. The CDR3 is made up of 16 amino acids. V lost 4 bases to trimming and J lost 4 bases, with 17 bases between them. From germline, CDR1 is MNHNS and CDR2 SASEGT.

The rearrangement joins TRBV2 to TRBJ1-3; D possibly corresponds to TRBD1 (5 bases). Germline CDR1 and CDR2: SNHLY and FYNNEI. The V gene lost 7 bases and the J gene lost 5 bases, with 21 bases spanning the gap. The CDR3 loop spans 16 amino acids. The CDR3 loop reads CASNPGTSPGRNTIYF. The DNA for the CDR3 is TGTGCCAGCAATCCCGGGACCTCACCGGGCCGAAACACCATATATTTT.

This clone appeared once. Here the CDR3 DNA reads TGCGCCAGCAGCATATCCCAGACAGGCACCTACGAGCAGTACTTC. Amino acids: CASSISQTGTYEQYF. This chain links TRBV5-1 with TRBJ2-7; TRBD1 is a possible D gene (6 bases). In germline, CDR1 is SGHRS, CDR2 YFSETQ. The CDR3 is 15 residues long. The V end was cut by 4 bases, the J end by 2 bases, with 16 bases between.

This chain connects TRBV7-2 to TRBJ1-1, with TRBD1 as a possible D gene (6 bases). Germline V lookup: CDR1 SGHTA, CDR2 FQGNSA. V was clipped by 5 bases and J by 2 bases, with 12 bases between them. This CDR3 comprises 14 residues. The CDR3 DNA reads TGTGCCAGCAGCCAAGGACAGACAAACACTGAAGCTTTCTTT. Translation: CASSQGQTNTEAFF.